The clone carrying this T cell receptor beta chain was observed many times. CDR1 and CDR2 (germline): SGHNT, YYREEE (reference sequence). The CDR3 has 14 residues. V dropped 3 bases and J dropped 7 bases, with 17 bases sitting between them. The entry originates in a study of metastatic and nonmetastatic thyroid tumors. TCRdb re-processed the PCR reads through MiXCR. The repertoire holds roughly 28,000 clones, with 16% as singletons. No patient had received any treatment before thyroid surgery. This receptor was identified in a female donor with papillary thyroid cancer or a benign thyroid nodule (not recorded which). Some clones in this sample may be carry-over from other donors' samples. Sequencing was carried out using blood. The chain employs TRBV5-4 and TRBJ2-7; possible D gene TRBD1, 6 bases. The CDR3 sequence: CASSYWDILGEQYF. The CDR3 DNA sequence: TGTGCCAGCAGCTACTGGGACATCCTCGGGGAGCAGTACTTC.